These 9 T cell receptor beta chains originate from one sample sequenced in a study of a mutant IDH1 vaccine in newly diagnosed glioma. Time point: week 35, safety follow-up. The vaccine gave 300 ug of a 20-mer mutant IDH1 peptide subcutaneously per dose. The protocol was immunoSEQ multiplex PCR, while the TCRdb copy is restricted to in-frame clones and leaves out a portion. The profile covers about 72,000 clones, with roughly 80% appearing a single time and approximately 12% taken by the ten largest. These receptors have no known antigen. This material consisted of PBMCs, taken from a glioma patient whose treatment included an IDH1 peptide vaccine. The source is a man in his late teens or twenties with glioma.

With regard to this clone: The same CDR3 arises from other DNA sequences in this sample as well. The V call is TRBV18, the J call TRBJ1-2; D is possibly TRBD1 (5 bases). The CDR3 sequence is 15 residues long. Looked up from germline, CDR1 is KGHSH and CDR2 is LQKENI. V was clipped by 0 bases and J by 2 bases, with 10 bases between them. In DNA form, the CDR3 reads TGTGCCAGCTCACCACCGGCAGGGACCAACTATGGCTACACCTTC. It codes for CASSPPAGTNYGYTF.

This clone has just one count. The V gene is TRBV11-2, the J gene TRBJ2-1; 14 bases line up with TRBD2. After removal of 3 bases from V and 4 bases from J, the junction contained 8 bases not matched to a gene. This CDR3 has 18 residues. CDR1 is SGHAT, CDR2 FQNNGV, per germline. Written as DNA, the CDR3 is TGTGCCAGCAGCTTTAAGGGGGGACTAGCGGGGGTATACAATGAGCAGTTCTTC. Translated, it gives CASSFKGGLAGVYNEQFF.

J is TRBJ2-7 and V is TRBV6-5; 11 bases line up with TRBD1. Per the germline V gene, CDR1 is MNHEY and CDR2 is SVGAGI. J gave up 5 bases and V 1 base, and 7 bases lay outside the gene matches. The CDR3 runs 16 residues. This CDR3 reads CASSYYRDRGSHEQYF. CDR3 DNA sequence: TGTGCCAGCAGTTACTACCGGGACAGGGGGTCCCACGAGCAGTACTTC.

V and J are TRBV6-1 and TRBJ1-2; D is undetermined. Germline-derived CDR1 and CDR2 are MNHNS and SASEGT. Trimming took 8 bases from V and 5 from J, leaving 9 bases between them. This CDR3 has 11 residues. In nucleotides, the CDR3 is TGTGCCAGCGTCGAGCTTTATGGCTACACCTTC. It is translated as CASVELYGYTF.

J is TRBJ1-5 and V is TRBV5-1; D unresolved. CDR3 length: 16 residues. Trimming cost V 0 bases and J 4 bases, with 14 bases left between them. Germline loops: CDR1 SGHRS, CDR2 YFSETQ. The CDR3 DNA sequence: TGCGCCAGCAGCTTGGGTACGGCCAGAGGGAATCAGCCCCAGCATTTT. It yields the protein CASSLGTARGNQPQHF.

This clone turned up a few times. The chain combines TRBV19 with TRBJ1-5; the D gene is possibly TRBD1 (6 bases). With 4 bases removed from V and 5 bases from J, the gap between germline ends came to 12 bases. Germline CDR1 is LNHDA and CDR2 is SQIVND (reference sequence). The CDR3 is made up of 14 amino acids. CDR3 amino acids: CASSTQGFDQPQHF. CDR3 DNA: TGTGCCAGTAGTACCCAGGGGTTCGATCAGCCCCAGCATTTT. The whole variable domain, remainder taken from reference TRBV19 and TRBJ1-5, is DGGITQSPKYLFRKEGQNVTLSCEQNLNHDAMYWYRQDPGQGLRLIYYSQIVNDFQKGDIAEGYSVSREKKESFPLTVTSAQKNPTAFYLCASSTQGFDQPQHFGDGTRLSIL.

The rearrangement joins TRBV4-3 to TRBJ2-5, with 8 bases aligning to TRBD2. Germline V gives CDR1 LGHNA, CDR2 YSLEER. The trim removed 4 bases at V and 0 bases at J, leaving 4 bases unmatched. The CDR3 is 15 residues long. The CDR3 is CASSRQTSDQETQYF. In nucleotides, the CDR3 is TGCGCCAGCAGCCGGCAGACTAGCGACCAAGAGACCCAGTACTTC.

The rearrangement links TRBV4-3 to TRBJ1-5, with a possible D match to TRBD1 (6 bases). Deletions cut 0 bases from V and 6 bases from J, with 15 bases between. The CDR3 loop spans 16 amino acids. Per the germline V gene, CDR1 is LGHNA and CDR2 is YSLEER. The CDR3 region is CASSQDWQGSPQPQHF. For the CDR3, the DNA is TGCGCCAGCAGCCAAGACTGGCAGGGGTCACCTCAGCCCCAGCATTTT.

The V and J genes are TRBV9 and TRBJ2-3; tentatively, D is TRBD2 (6 bases). This CDR3 contains 15 residues. Germline loops: CDR1 SGDLS, CDR2 YYNGEE. V was cut by 2 bases and J by 2 bases, with 12 bases left in between. The CDR3 loop reads CASSVSGTYTDTQYF. DNA of the CDR3: TGTGCCAGCAGCGTTTCCGGGACTTACACAGATACGCAGTATTTT. Filled out from reference TRBV9 and TRBJ2-3, the complete variable domain reads DSGVTQTPKHLITATGQRVTLRCSPRSGDLSVYWYQQSLDQGLQFLIQYYNGEERAKGNILERFSAQQFPDLHSELNLSSLELGDSALYFCASSVSGTYTDTQYFGPGTRLTVL.